Sequencing of this T cell receptor beta chain was carried out in a study of cytomegalovirus exposure and HLA in healthy donors. Points from the study as a whole: Whilst most TCR sequences proved rare, a subset of public TCRs occurred across many donors. Available immune exposure information was restricted to CMV serostatus only. Overall, 164 TCR beta chains were annotated as cytomegalovirus-associated.

Primers included in the PCR were 60 Vbeta and 13 Jbeta primers. Repertoires were generated with immunoSEQ multiplex PCR, while TCRdb's copy carries only in-frame clones and drops some. Here the sample spans 150,000 to 200,000 clones, 65% to 85% being singletons. Every donor was a healthy person donating bone marrow. The V gene's germline CDR1 is SGHNT and CDR2 YYREEE (reference sequence). V lost 6 bases to trimming and J lost 4 bases; unmatched junction nucleotides: 17. The CDR3 consists of 17 residues. Points on this clone: Its antigen is not known.

The receptor's source is a male donor in good health and CMV-seropositive. The chain carries TRBV5-4 and TRBJ2-5; 8 bases fit TRBD2. Sequencing input: PBMCs. CDR3 residues: CASNLRSSGRGGETQYF. As DNA, the CDR3 is TGTGCCAGCAACTTACGATCCAGCGGGAGAGGTGGAGAGACCCAGTACTTC.